The source of this T cell receptor (beta chain) is a study of blood T cell repertoires in COVID-19. Produced via immunoSEQ multiplex PCR; TCRdb's table is partial and in-frame only. The sample shows 350,000 to 450,000 clones, roughly four fifths of them seen only once. For recovered donors of Cohort 3, there were two negative PCRs, clearance, or symptom resolution. Trimming removed 3 bases from V and 5 bases from J, with 21 bases in between. CDR3 length: 17 amino acids. Germline assignment: CDR1 SGHTS and CDR2 YDEGEE. The clonotype was recovered from a woman in her 50s who had recovered from COVID-19. Sequencing was carried out using PBMCs or T cells enriched from blood (not recorded which). The V call is TRBV5-8, the J call TRBJ2-1, with D perhaps matching TRBD2 (5 bases). The CDR3 spells CASSYPTRTANNNEQFF. For the CDR3, the DNA is TGTGCCAGCAGCTACCCTACTAGGACGGCGAACAACAATGAGCAGTTCTTC. The complete variable domain, with remaining parts taken from reference TRBV5-8 and TRBJ2-1, reads EAGVTQSPTHLIKTRGQQATLRCSPISGHTSVYWYQQALGLGLQFLLWYDEGEERNRGNFPPRFSGRQFPNYSSELNVNALELEDSALYLCASSYPTRTANNNEQFFGPGTRLTVL.